The entry below gives a single T cell receptor beta chain sequence along with its context. What it binds is unknown. TCR beta CDR3 regions were amplified from RNA transcripts. An initial round of RT-PCR targeting the TCR CDR3 relied on the HTBI primer set. TCRdb fed the multiplex PCR reads into MiXCR, producing one record per CDR3 protein. The sample shows roughly 560,000 distinct CDR3 sequences, approximately 14% of them seen only once. This specimen comes from a study of T cells in Graves' hyperthyroidism and ophthalmopathy. Study context: The authors collected peripheral blood at initial diagnosis, before any treatment.

Individuals with ophthalmopathy presented a Clinical Activity Score of at least 3, a NOSPECS grade of at least 4 and a duration under 3 months. Patients showing uncontrolled infection, other autoimmune disease, pregnancy or lactation were ineligible. Overall study findings and caveats: Most thyroid clonotypes expanded above 0.001 were also detected in blood.

The CDR3 extends over 16 amino acids. CDR1 and CDR2 from the germline V gene are MNHEY and SVGEGT. The junction had 9 bases not matched to a gene; V was cut back by 7 bases and J by 4 bases. The clonotype originates from a woman in her 40s with Graves' ophthalmopathy. What was sequenced was blood. The chain links TRBV6-2 or TRBV6-3 to TRBJ2-2; TRBD1 matches at 10 bases. The CDR3 nucleotides read TGTGCCAGCACCCGGACAGGGGGGTTCGTCACCGGGGAGCTGTTTTTT. Protein product: CASTRTGGFVTGELFF.